A selection of T cell receptor beta chains follows, all from one sample in a study of blood T cells in healthy people across ages. TCRdb re-called the 5' RACE reads through MiXCR, storing one row per CDR3 protein. The sample carries roughly 800,000 distinct CDR3 sequences, about 36% recorded once. Sequencing used blood. All receptors derive from a man between 18 and 35 years old in good health. The CDR3 runs from the conserved cysteine through the conserved F or W. D genes are given only for firm matches. Not all rows give a size; the values are once, few, many and, for expanded clones, a class.

J gene | clone size | V gene | D gene | CDR3 protein | CDR3 DNA
TRBJ1-2 | - | TRBV4-1 | - | CASSQVDDGYTF | TGCGCCAGCAGCCAAGTGGACGACGGCTACACCTTC
TRBJ1-6 | few | TRBV27 | TRBD1 | CASSPRGQPNSPLHF | TGTGCCAGCAGTCCAAGGGGACAGCCTAATTCACCCCTCCACTTT
TRBJ2-4 | - | TRBV6-1 | TRBD1 | CASSEPTDRGRGYF | TGTGCCAGCAGTGAACCCACCGACAGGGGAAGAGGGTACTTC
TRBJ2-7 | - | TRBV7-7 | - | CASSEILGFKQYF | TGTGCCAGCAGCGAAATTCTGGGTTTTAAGCAGTACTTC
TRBJ2-7 | - | TRBV7-8 | - | CASSDPYATSYNEQYF | TGTGCCAGCAGCGATCCCTACGCAACCTCCTACAATGAGCAGTACTTC
TRBJ2-7 | many | TRBV5-1 | TRBD2 | CASSLGGGSSYEQYF | TGCGCCAGCAGCTTGGGCGGGGGGTCCTCCTACGAGCAGTACTTC
TRBJ1-5 | - | TRBV7-9 | TRBD1 | CASSNPTGAPNPPQHF | TGTGCCAGCAGCAACCCGACAGGGGCCCCCAATCCGCCCCAGCATTTT
TRBJ1-2 | few | TRBV7-2 | - | CASSLGDRGGYTF | TGTGCCAGCAGCTTAGGTGATCGGGGCGGCTACACCTTC
TRBJ1-5 | few | TRBV28 | TRBD1 | CASSTVPGAGGTNQPQHF | TGTGCCAGCTCTACGGTGCCCGGGGCAGGGGGTACTAATCAGCCCCAGCATTTT
TRBJ2-1 | few | TRBV5-6 | TRBD1 | CASSFGDSAYNEQFF | TGTGCCAGCAGCTTCGGGGACAGTGCCTACAATGAGCAGTTCTTC
TRBJ2-7 | - | TRBV5-4 | - | CASSTVGSYEQYF | TGTGCCAGCAGCACCGTTGGCTCCTACGAGCAGTACTTC
TRBJ2-3 | few | TRBV24-1 | TRBD2 | CATSGTSGHTDTQYF | TGTGCCACCAGTGGGACTAGCGGCCACACAGATACGCAGTATTTT
TRBJ1-4 | - | TRBV4-3 | - | CASSQEGVAEKLFF | TGCGCCAGCAGCCAAGAAGGGGTAGCCGAAAAACTGTTTTTT
TRBJ2-7 | many | TRBV6-2/TRBV6-3 | - | CASSSAGTRRYEQYF | TGTGCCAGCAGTTCCGCCGGGACAAGACGCTACGAGCAGTACTTC
TRBJ1-1 | few | TRBV20-1 | - | CSARRTAEAFF | TGCAGTGCCCGCCGGACAGCCGAAGCTTTCTTT
TRBJ1-4 | few | TRBV7-2 | - | CASSLVQGGEKLFF | TGTGCCAGCAGCTTGGTACAGGGTGGAGAAAAACTGTTTTTT
TRBJ2-2 | - | TRBV5-6 | - | CASSTWEGANTGELFF | TGTGCCAGCAGCACCTGGGAGGGGGCAAACACCGGGGAGCTGTTTTTT
TRBJ1-6 | many | TRBV7-8 | - | CASSLAKGRVSPLHF | TGTGCCAGCAGCTTAGCGAAAGGCAGAGTTTCACCCCTCCACTTT
TRBJ2-2 | - | TRBV7-2 | TRBD2 | CASSYDWTWLAGGLTGELFF | TGTGCCAGCAGCTACGACTGGACTTGGCTAGCGGGGGGGCTTACCGGGGAGCTGTTTTTT
TRBJ2-7 | few | TRBV7-9 | TRBD2 | CASTPAGGSYEQYF | TGTGCCAGCACCCCTGCGGGGGGTTCCTACGAGCAGTACTTC
TRBJ2-5 | - | TRBV9 | - | CASSVGEGETQYF | TGTGCCAGCAGCGTAGGAGAAGGAGAGACCCAGTACTTC
TRBJ1-5 | once | TRBV4-1 | - | CASSQGDGDNRPQHF | TGCGCCAGCAGCCAAGGGGACGGAGACAATCGGCCCCAGCATTTT
TRBJ1-5 | - | TRBV12-3/TRBV12-4 | - | CASTVGQFNQPQHF | TGTGCCAGCACCGTCGGACAGTTCAATCAGCCCCAGCATTTT
TRBJ1-1 | - | TRBV11-2 | - | CASSMDRTTEAFF | TGTGCCAGCAGCATGGACAGAACCACTGAAGCTTTCTTT
TRBJ2-7 | - | TRBV7-9 | TRBD1 | CASSPGTGENEQYF | TGTGCCAGCAGCCCCGGGACAGGAGAAAACGAGCAGTACTTC
TRBJ1-2 | once | TRBV5-6 | - | CASSLDRVIPYGYTF | TGTGCCAGCAGCTTGGATCGAGTAATCCCCTATGGCTACACCTTC
TRBJ1-2 | many | TRBV10-3 | - | CAAQGSNYGYTF | TGTGCCGCTCAGGGATCAAACTATGGCTACACCTTC
TRBJ2-1 | - | TRBV11-2 | TRBD2 | CASSGLAGGSDEQFF | TGTGCCAGCAGCGGACTAGCGGGGGGATCCGATGAGCAGTTCTTC
TRBJ2-1 | - | TRBV29-1 | - | CSVVRGHGMAEQFF | TGCAGCGTTGTCCGAGGGCACGGCATGGCAGAGCAGTTCTTC
TRBJ2-7 | - | TRBV12-3/TRBV12-4 | - | CASTPRGRREQYF | TGTGCCAGCACCCCGAGGGGTAGGCGCGAGCAGTACTTC
TRBJ2-3 | few | TRBV12-3/TRBV12-4 | TRBD1 | CASSSPPTGGYTDTQYF | TGTGCCAGCAGTAGCCCACCTACAGGGGGCTACACAGATACGCAGTATTTT
TRBJ2-3 | few | TRBV9 | TRBD1 | CASRPTGAFTDTQYF | TGTGCCAGCAGACCGACAGGGGCCTTCACAGATACGCAGTATTTT
TRBJ1-1 | once | TRBV4-3 | - | CASSQDRVGARGTEAFF | TGCGCCAGCAGCCAAGATCGGGTGGGAGCCAGAGGTACTGAAGCTTTCTTT
TRBJ1-5 | few | TRBV4-1 | TRBD1 | CASSPRTGYDQPQHF | TGCGCCAGCAGCCCAAGGACAGGGTATGATCAGCCCCAGCATTTT
TRBJ2-1 | many | TRBV7-2 | - | CASSFRASYNEQFF | TGTGCCAGCAGCTTCAGGGCCTCCTACAATGAGCAGTTCTTC
TRBJ2-7 | many | TRBV10-3 | - | CASTPTGSTTEQYF | TGTGCCTCAACGCCGACGGGTTCTACGACGGAGCAGTACTTC
TRBJ1-2 | few | TRBV9 | TRBD1 | CASGDRGGYGYTF | TGTGCCAGCGGCGACAGGGGTGGCTATGGCTACACCTTC
TRBJ1-1 | - | TRBV4-3 | - | CASSQDPSGVNTEAFF | TGCGCCAGCAGCCAAGACCCCTCGGGGGTGAACACTGAAGCTTTCTTT
TRBJ2-7 | - | TRBV4-3 | - | CASSQGPGQGRHNEQYF | TGCGCCAGCAGCCAAGGTCCGGGACAAGGGCGGCACAATGAGCAGTACTTC
TRBJ1-6 | few | TRBV20-1 | - | CSARRGAVSSPLHF | TGCAGTGCTAGACGAGGGGCGGTGAGTTCACCCCTCCACTTT
TRBJ2-1 | - | TRBV28 | - | CASGPDEQFF | TGTGCCAGCGGCCCGGATGAGCAGTTCTTC
TRBJ2-4 | - | TRBV4-2 | - | CASSPVGGKNIQYF | TGTGCCAGCAGCCCCGTTGGCGGGAAAAACATTCAGTACTTC
TRBJ1-2 | - | TRBV20-1 | - | CSASGGRNNYGHTF | TGCAGTGCTAGTGGGGGGCGCAATAACTATGGCCACACCTTC
TRBJ1-1 | - | TRBV3-1 | TRBD1 | CASSQVGTGSTEAFF | TGTGCCAGCAGCCAAGTGGGGACAGGGTCGACTGAAGCTTTCTTT
TRBJ1-6 | few | TRBV21-1 | - | CASSTARWDSPLHF | TGTGCCAGCAGCACGGCGCGCTGGGATTCACCCCTCCACTTT
TRBJ1-1 | few | TRBV5-1 | - | CASSLDGFTEAFF | TGCGCCAGCAGCTTGGACGGGTTCACTGAAGCTTTCTTT
TRBJ1-1 | few | TRBV12-3/TRBV12-4 | TRBD1 | CASSLDDRARAFF | TGTGCCAGCAGTTTGGATGACAGGGCAAGGGCTTTCTTT
TRBJ2-1 | few | TRBV6-5 | - | CASSYDPSYEQFF | TGTGCCAGCAGTTACGATCCATCCTACGAGCAGTTCTTC
TRBJ2-7 | - | TRBV20-1 | TRBD2 | CSARVGTSGSYNEQYF | TGCAGTGCTAGAGTCGGGACTAGCGGGTCCTACAATGAGCAGTACTTC
TRBJ2-5 | many | TRBV12-3/TRBV12-4 | - | CASTSGSRETQYF | TGTGCCAGCACCTCAGGGAGCCGGGAGACCCAGTACTTC
TRBJ2-7 | - | TRBV11-2 | TRBD1 | CASTRDRGLYEQYF | TGTGCCAGCACCCGAGACAGGGGGCTCTACGAGCAGTACTTC
TRBJ2-3 | few | TRBV28 | - | CASTKGGTDTQYF | TGTGCCAGCACCAAGGGGGGCACAGATACGCAGTATTTT
TRBJ2-3 | - | TRBV4-1 | - | CASSQGVENTQYF | TGCGCCAGCAGCCAGGGGGTGGAGAATACGCAGTATTTT
TRBJ2-1 | many | TRBV21-1 | - | CASSTFDIYNEQFF | TGTGCCAGCAGCACTTTTGACATTTACAATGAGCAGTTCTTC
TRBJ1-2 | few | TRBV7-2 | TRBD1 | CASRDGQGQGYTF | TGTGCCAGCAGAGACGGACAGGGACAGGGCTACACCTTC
TRBJ2-1 | - | TRBV20-1 | - | CSASSQGRVYNEQFF | TGCAGTGCTAGTAGTCAGGGTAGGGTCTACAATGAGCAGTTCTTC
TRBJ1-1 | few | TRBV7-9 | - | CASSLATAREAFF | TGTGCCAGCAGCTTAGCGACAGCGCGGGAAGCTTTCTTT